This entry lists 7 T cell receptor beta chains sequenced from one sample in a study of cytomegalovirus exposure and HLA in healthy donors. The PCR had 60 Vbeta and 13 Jbeta primers. Measured with immunoSEQ multiplex PCR; TCRdb has only the in-frame clones, and not every one. The profile shows about 160,000 clones, roughly 84% of them singletons. What was sequenced was PBMCs. All receptors derive from a man younger than 35 in good health and CMV-seropositive.

The chain employs TRBV11-2 and TRBJ2-7; D possibly corresponds to TRBD2 (5 bases). Deletions cut 5 bases from V and 6 bases from J, with 20 bases between. The CDR3 covers 15 residues. From germline, CDR1 is SGHAT and CDR2 FQNNGV. CDR3 protein: CASSLLVLDRGEQYF. CDR3 bases: TGTGCCAGCAGCCTACTCGTCTTGGACCGGGGCGAGCAGTACTTC.

The J gene is TRBJ1-3, the V gene TRBV7-2; D is ambiguous. Germline loops: CDR1 SGHTA, CDR2 FQGNSA. V was pared by 6 bases and J by 4 bases, with 16 bases between. This CDR3 is 15 amino acids long. This chain's CDR3 is CASSRGGARGNTIYF. The CDR3 nucleotides are TGTGCCAGCAGTCGAGGCGGAGCTCGGGGAAACACCATATATTTT.

CDR3 region: CASSSQSLPPTNGYTF. For the CDR3, the DNA is TGCGCCAGCAGCAGCCAGAGCTTGCCACCCACTAATGGCTACACCTTC. The chain uses TRBV5-1 and TRBJ1-2; D is uncertain. The CDR3 covers 16 residues. In germline, CDR1 is SGHRS, CDR2 YFSETQ. Deletions cut 4 bases from V and 6 bases from J, with 22 bases between.

The V gene is TRBV2, the J gene TRBJ2-1; 7 bases match TRBD2. The CDR3 totals 13 residues. Unmatched junction bases numbered 3, after V lost 8 bases and J lost 2 bases. Per germline, CDR1 SNHLY and CDR2 FYNNEI. Here the CDR3 reads CASWGGTYNEQFF. As DNA, the CDR3 is TGTGCCAGCTGGGGGGGGACCTACAATGAGCAGTTCTTC.

This clone has just a few counts. The chain links TRBV19 to TRBJ2-7, with D perhaps matching TRBD1 (6 bases). CDR1 is LNHDA and CDR2 is SQIVND in the germline V gene (reference sequence). V shed 8 bases and J shed 3 bases, with 14 bases lying between them. There are 13 residues in the CDR3. The CDR3 here is CASSTGSDYEQYF. The DNA of the CDR3 is TGTGCCAGTTCCACAGGGAGTGACTACGAGCAGTACTTC.

This sequence joins TRBV5-4 and TRBJ1-1, with a weak D call TRBD1 (6 bases). The length of the CDR3 is 13 residues. V lost 2 bases and J lost 4, with 9 bases in between. Germline V gene lookup returns CDR1 SGHNT and CDR2 YYREEE (reference sequence). CDR3 DNA: TGTGCCAGCAGCTTACAGGGCTTCACTGAAGCTTTCTTT. This gives the protein CASSLQGFTEAFF.

This chain connects TRBV30 to TRBJ1-6, with 7 bases that match TRBD1. The CDR3 consists of 15 residues. V lost 5 bases to trimming and J lost 6 bases; unmatched junction nucleotides: 10. Germline V lookup: CDR1 GTSNPN, CDR2 SVGIG (reference sequence). CDR3 coding DNA: TGTGCCTGGGGCGTAGCAGGGGGTGGTAATTCACCCCTCCACTTT. As protein: CAWGVAGGGNSPLHF.